Below, 14 T cell receptor beta chains from the same sample are listed, as sequenced in a study of PD-L1 blockade in urothelial cancer. Time point specified: peripheral blood 6 weeks after treatment start. Using immunoSEQ multiplex PCR, the repertoire was profiled, and TCRdb retains in-frame clones only, with some absent. The profile shows about 43,000 clones, roughly four fifths of them singletons. The sequenced sample was PBMCs, obtained around atezolizumab (anti-PD-L1) treatment. These receptors were obtained from a man in his 60s with urothelial cancer.

The chain uses TRBV27 and TRBJ1-4; 7 positions match TRBD1. The junction had 10 bases not matched to a gene; V was cut back by 3 bases and J by 3 bases. CDR1 and CDR2 from the germline V gene are MNHEY and SMNVEV (reference sequence). The CDR3 loop spans 17 amino acids. This CDR3 reads CASSFRGSGTANEKLFF. The CDR3 region has the DNA TGTGCCAGCAGTTTTCGGGGTTCAGGGACAGCTAATGAAAAACTGTTTTTT. Based on the CDR3 plus reference TRBV27 and TRBJ1-4, the full variable domain is EAQVTQNPRYLITVTGKKLTVTCSQNMNHEYMSWYRQDPGLGLRQIYYSMNVEVTDKGDVPEGYKVSRKEKRNFPLILESPSPNQTSLYFCASSFRGSGTANEKLFFGSGTQLSVL.

The rearrangement uses TRBV30 and TRBJ1-6; no reliable D call. The CDR3 covers 11 residues. Germline loops: CDR1 GTSNPN, CDR2 SVGIG (reference sequence). The ends were cut back, 4 bases at V and 14 bases at J, with 12 bases in the middle. The CDR3 spells CAWTDEATLHF. In nucleotides, the CDR3 is TGTGCCTGGACTGACGAGGCGACCCTCCACTTT.

V is TRBV2 and J is TRBJ2-1; D perhaps matches TRBD2 (5 bases). The V and J ends lost 6 bases and 8 bases respectively, with 17 bases between them. Germline V gene sequence: CDR1 SNHLY, CDR2 FYNNEI. The CDR3 covers 14 residues. CDR3 amino acids: CASRDPGSFDEQFF. The CDR3 DNA reads as TGTGCCAGCAGGGACCCGGGATCCTTTGATGAGCAGTTCTTC. Drawing the rest from reference TRBV2 and TRBJ2-1, the complete variable domain is EPEVTQTPSHQVTQMGQEVILRCVPISNHLYFYWYRQILGQKVEFLVSFYNNEISEKSEIFDDQFSVERPDGSNFTLKIRSTKLEDSAMYFCASRDPGSFDEQFFGPGTRLTVL.

Turning to this clone: This sample includes further DNA sequences coding for the same CDR3. The chain has TRBV27 and TRBJ1-1, with 8 nucleotides matching TRBD1. Losses at the gene ends were 2 bases for V and 4 bases for J; bases not matched to a gene: 3. CDR3 length: 14 amino acids. Germline V gives CDR1 MNHEY, CDR2 SMNVEV (reference sequence). DNA for the CDR3: TGTGCCAGCAGTTTAGGGACAGGACTCACTGAAGCTTTCTTT. As protein: CASSLGTGLTEAFF.

This clone was detected a few times. The chain has TRBV6-1 and TRBJ1-2, with D possibly being TRBD1 (6 bases). The CDR3 has 14 amino acids. V lost 6 bases and J 4 bases, leaving 15 bases between the germline ends. The germline gives CDR1 MNHNS, CDR2 SASEGT. CDR3 in amino acids: CASREPQGVYGYTF. CDR3 in DNA: TGTGCCAGCAGGGAACCACAGGGTGTCTATGGCTACACCTTC.

V usage is TRBV27 and J usage is TRBJ2-1, with no clear D. CDR1 is MNHEY, CDR2 SMNVEV, per germline (reference sequence). V was clipped by 6 bases and J by 6 bases, with 12 bases between them. CDR3 length equals 13 residues. CDR3 DNA sequence: TGTGCCAGCAGAATAACCCACAGCAATGAGCAGTTCTTC. Protein: CASRITHSNEQFF.

V usage is TRBV7-9 and J usage is TRBJ1-2; D is uncertain. The CDR3 is made up of 14 amino acids. V was clipped by 7 bases and J by 8 bases, with 20 bases between them. Germline CDR1 reads SEHNR; CDR2 reads FQNEAQ (reference sequence). CDR3 region: CASNPGGGSWGYTF. The CDR3 DNA reads TGTGCCAGCAACCCAGGAGGTGGGAGTTGGGGCTACACCTTC.

The chain couples TRBV15 to TRBJ1-5; unclear D gene. Looked up from germline, CDR1 is LNHNV and CDR2 is YYDKDF (reference sequence). Trimming took off 2 bases at V and 1 base at J, with 9 bases between the two ends. This CDR3 comprises 15 residues. The CDR3 loop reads CATSRQVKSNQPQHF. CDR3 sequence (DNA): TGTGCCACCAGCAGACAGGTGAAGAGCAATCAGCCCCAGCATTTT.

The chain employs TRBV19 and TRBJ2-3; a weak D match, TRBD2 (6 bases). Germline loops: CDR1 LNHDA, CDR2 SQIVND (reference sequence). V dropped 9 bases and J dropped 6 bases, with 13 bases sitting between them. The CDR3 is 12 amino acids. CDR3 DNA: TGTGCCAGCAGCGTTGGGGGGGATACGCAGTATTTT. Its translation is CASSVGGDTQYF.

The V call is TRBV11-1, the J call TRBJ1-1; a possible D gene is TRBD1 (6 bases). V was pared by 6 bases and J by 0 bases, with 14 bases between. Germline-derived CDR1 and CDR2 are SGHAT and FQDESV (reference sequence). The CDR3 consists of 15 residues. This chain's CDR3 is CASSQSGQMNTEAFF. As DNA, the CDR3 is TGTGCCAGCAGTCAAAGCGGACAGATGAACACTGAAGCTTTCTTT.

The chain couples TRBV5-6 to TRBJ2-3, with 11 bases matching TRBD2. Germline-derived CDR1 and CDR2 are SGHDT and YYEEEE. The CDR3 consists of 15 residues. The trim removed 5 bases at V and 4 bases at J, leaving 6 bases unmatched. CDR3 sequence reads: CASRTTSGVPDTQYF. For the CDR3, the DNA is TGTGCCAGCAGGACGACTAGCGGGGTCCCAGATACGCAGTATTTT.

The V gene is TRBV28, the J gene TRBJ2-4, with a possible D match to TRBD1 (6 bases). The CDR3 contains 14 residues. CDR1 is MDHEN and CDR2 is SYDVKM in the germline V gene. Deletions cut 5 bases from V and 4 bases from J, with 12 bases between. CDR3 amino acids: CASSARGSKNIQYF. CDR3 DNA sequence: TGTGCCAGCAGTGCCAGGGGTTCTAAAAACATTCAGTACTTC.

The chain combines TRBV7-8 with TRBJ1-1; 7 nucleotides line up with TRBD1. V lost 5 bases, J lost 1 base, and 7 bases stayed unmatched. CDR1 is SGHVS and CDR2 is FQNEAQ in the germline V gene. The CDR3 totals 15 residues. The CDR3, as DNA: TGTGCCAGCAGCGCCCAAGGACAGGCGAACACTGAAGCTTTCTTT. As protein: CASSAQGQANTEAFF.

The chain employs TRBV6-6 and TRBJ1-4; weak D call: TRBD1 (6 bases). Germline V gives CDR1 MNHNY, CDR2 SVGAGI (reference sequence). CDR3 size: 14 residues. The V gene lost 7 bases and the J gene lost 8 bases, with 17 bases spanning the gap. Here the CDR3 DNA reads TGTGCCAGCACCCAAAGGGGGGGCTGGGAAAAACTGTTTTTT. The encoded protein is CASTQRGGWEKLFF.